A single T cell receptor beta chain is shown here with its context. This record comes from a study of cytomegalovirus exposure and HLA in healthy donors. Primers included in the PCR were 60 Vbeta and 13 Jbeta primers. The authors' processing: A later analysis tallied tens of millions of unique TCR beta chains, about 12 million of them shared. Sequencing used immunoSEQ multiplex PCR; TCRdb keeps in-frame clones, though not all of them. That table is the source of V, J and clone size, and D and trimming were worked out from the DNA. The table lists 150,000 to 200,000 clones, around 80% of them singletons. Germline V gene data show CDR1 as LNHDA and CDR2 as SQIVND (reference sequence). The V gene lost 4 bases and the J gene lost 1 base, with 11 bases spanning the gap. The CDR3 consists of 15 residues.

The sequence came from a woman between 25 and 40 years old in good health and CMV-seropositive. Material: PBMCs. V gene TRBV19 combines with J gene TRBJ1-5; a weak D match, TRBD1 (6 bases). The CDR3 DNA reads TGTGCCAGTAGTACTACAGGGTCGAGCAATCAGCCCCAGCATTTT. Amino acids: CASSTTGSSNQPQHF.